The clone carrying this T cell receptor (beta chain) was counted a few times. These data come from a study of human T cells and chemical hapten exposure. Time point defined: patch test 2, 6 weeks after DPC sensitization. Sample treatment: therapeutic diphenylcyclopropenone sensitization with weekly scalp DPC. Germline CDR1 reads MNHEY; CDR2 reads SVGEGT. V trimming: 5 bases; J trimming: 7 bases; junction bases outside the gene matches: 9. The CDR3 is 15 residues long. A single record per CDR3 protein comes from TCRdb applying MiXCR to the RACE reads. The sample records more than 90,000 distinct CDR3 sequences, roughly 10% being singletons.

Here the sequenced sample was whole blood, taken in connection with sensitization to the hapten diphenylcyclopropenone (DPC). This receptor was taken from a woman aged 40 to 50 with alopecia areata. Some clones in this sample may be carry-over from other donors' samples. The rearrangement joins TRBV6-2 or TRBV6-3 to TRBJ1-5, with TRBD1 identical over 9 bases. The CDR3 here is CASSLNTGGGQPQHF. The CDR3 DNA sequence: TGTGCCAGCAGTCTGAATACAGGGGGCGGACAGCCCCAGCATTTT.